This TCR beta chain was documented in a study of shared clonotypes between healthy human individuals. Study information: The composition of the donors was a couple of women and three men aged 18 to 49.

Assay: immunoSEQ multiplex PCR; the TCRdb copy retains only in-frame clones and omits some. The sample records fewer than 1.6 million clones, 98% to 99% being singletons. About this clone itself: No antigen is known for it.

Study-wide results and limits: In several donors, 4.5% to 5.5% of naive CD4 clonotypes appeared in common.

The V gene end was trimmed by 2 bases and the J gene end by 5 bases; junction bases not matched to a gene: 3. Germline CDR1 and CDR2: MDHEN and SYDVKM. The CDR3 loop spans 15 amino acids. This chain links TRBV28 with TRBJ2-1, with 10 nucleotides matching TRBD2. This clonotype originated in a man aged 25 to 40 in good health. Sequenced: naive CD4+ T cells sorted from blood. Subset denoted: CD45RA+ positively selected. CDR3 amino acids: CASSLASGGNNEQFF. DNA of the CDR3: TGTGCCAGCAGTTTAGCTAGCGGGGGCAACAATGAGCAGTTCTTC. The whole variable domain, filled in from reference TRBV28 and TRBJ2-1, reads DVKVTQSSRYLVKRTGEKVFLECVQDMDHENMFWYRQDPGLGLRLIYFSYDVKMKEKGDIPEGYSVSREKKERFSLILESASTNQTSMYLCASSLASGGNNEQFFGPGTRLTVL.